The 23 T cell receptor beta chains presented below share a single source sample, sequenced in a study of blood T cell repertoires in COVID-19. Sequenced by immunoSEQ multiplex PCR; TCRdb stores in-frame clones only, minus some. The sample records roughly 90,000 clones, about four fifths being singletons. Sequencing used peripheral blood. The receptors originated from a woman aged 70-85 years with acute or convalescent COVID-19.

The V and J genes are TRBV5-1 and TRBJ2-2; no definite D call. Trimming removed 2 bases at V and 6 bases at J, with 17 bases between. Germline V gives CDR1 SGHRS, CDR2 YFSETQ. There are 16 residues in the CDR3. The CDR3 sequence: CASSFSPISQPGELFF. CDR3 DNA: TGCGCCAGCAGCTTCTCCCCCATAAGCCAACCCGGGGAGCTGTTTTTT.

This chain uses TRBV24-1 with TRBJ2-2; possible D gene TRBD2, 5 bases. Germline CDR1 KGHDR, CDR2 SFDVKD. CDR3 length equals 15 residues. V was trimmed by 10 bases and J by 0 bases, leaving 14 bases between them. DNA of the CDR3: TGTGCCACACAGAGCGGAAGCGCGAACACCGGGGAGCTGTTTTTT. It is translated as CATQSGSANTGELFF.

J is TRBJ2-3 and V is TRBV27, with 7 bases aligning to TRBD2. V lost 5 bases to trimming and J lost 1 base; unmatched junction nucleotides: 15. Germline CDR1 and CDR2: MNHEY and SMNVEV (reference sequence). The CDR3 sequence is 18 residues long. Here the CDR3 reads CASSINLSGLAGTDTQYF. CDR3 DNA: TGTGCCAGCAGTATAAATCTATCCGGGCTAGCGGGCACAGATACGCAGTATTTT.

The V gene is TRBV11-3, the J gene TRBJ2-2; no firm D call. Trimming shortened V by 5 bases and J by 0 bases, and 7 bases separated the two germline ends. The CDR3 consists of 14 residues. The V gene's germline CDR1 is SGHNT and CDR2 YENEEA. CDR3 sequence: CASSPSANTGELFF. CDR3 nucleotides: TGTGCCAGCAGCCCCTCTGCGAACACCGGGGAGCTGTTTTTT.

V gene TRBV7-8 combines with J gene TRBJ2-2; 8 bases agree with TRBD2. Germline CDR1 SGHVS, CDR2 FQNEAQ. The CDR3 sequence is 14 residues long. The junction had 7 bases not matched to a gene; V was cut back by 5 bases and J by 8 bases. In DNA form, the CDR3 reads TGTGCCAGCAGCCGAACGGGACTAGGAGGGGAGCTGTTTTTT. Translated, it gives CASSRTGLGGELFF.

The chain combines TRBV3-1 (or the pseudogene TRBV3-2) with TRBJ2-2, with 7 positions matching TRBD1. The CDR3 loop spans 16 amino acids. V shed 4 bases and J 5 bases; nucleotides not matched to a gene: 10. CDR1 and CDR2 (germline): LGHDT, YNNKEL (reference sequence). In nucleotides, the CDR3 is TGTGCCAGCAGCCCAATGGACAGGCCATTGACCGGGGAGCTGTTTTTT. Translated: CASSPMDRPLTGELFF.

This clone turned up a few times. The chain couples TRBV28 to TRBJ1-4; perhaps TRBD1 as D (5 bases). Trimming stripped 2 bases from V and 8 bases from J, with 12 bases between. CDR1 is MDHEN, CDR2 SYDVKM, per germline. CDR3 length: 14 residues. The CDR3 sequence is CASSLRGTSEKLFF. The CDR3 DNA reads TGTGCCAGCAGTTTACGGGGGACCTCCGAAAAACTGTTTTTT.

The V gene is TRBV12-3 or TRBV12-4, the J gene TRBJ1-2, with D perhaps TRBD1 (5 bases). The CDR3 is 13 residues long. The V gene lost 3 bases and the J gene lost 6 bases, with 11 bases spanning the gap. The CDR3 DNA is TGTGCCAGCAGTTTCGGCCGACAGCATGGCTACACCTTC. As protein: CASSFGRQHGYTF.

The chain uses TRBV2 and TRBJ2-2; no clear D gene. Germline CDR1 is SNHLY and CDR2 is FYNNEI. Trimming shortened V by 10 bases and J by 6 bases, and 9 bases separated the two germline ends. The CDR3 totals 11 residues. CDR3 region: CATGLSGELFF. DNA of the CDR3: TGTGCCACGGGTTTGTCCGGGGAGCTGTTTTTT.

J is TRBJ1-6 and V is TRBV3-1 (or the pseudogene TRBV3-2); D might be TRBD1 (6 bases). Trimming removed 7 bases from V and 10 bases from J, with 17 bases in between. The CDR3 contains 14 residues. In germline, CDR1 is LGHDT, CDR2 YNNKEL (reference sequence). CDR3 in amino acids: CASTAQGSVSPLHF. As DNA, the CDR3 is TGTGCCAGCACCGCACAGGGTTCAGTCTCACCCCTCCACTTT.

This clone came up a few times. The rearrangement uses TRBV24-1 and TRBJ1-2, with TRBD1 matching 9 bases. The germline CDR1 and CDR2 sequences are KGHDR and SFDVKD. Trimming took 4 bases from V and 5 from J; bases not matched to a gene: 1. This CDR3 has 13 residues. The CDR3 coding sequence is TGTGCCACCAGTGAAGGGACAGGGTATGGCTACACCTTC. Its protein product is CATSEGTGYGYTF.

This sequence joins TRBV3-1 (or the pseudogene TRBV3-2) and TRBJ1-5; TRBD1 matches 7 bases. The CDR3 contains 15 residues. J gave up 3 bases and V 1 base, and 3 bases lay outside the gene matches. CDR1 is LGHDT, CDR2 YNNKEL, per germline (reference sequence). The CDR3 is CASSQAGQSNQPQHF. CDR3 DNA: TGTGCCAGCAGCCAAGCGGGACAGTCCAATCAGCCCCAGCATTTT.

The chain employs TRBV7-9 and TRBJ1-1; 7 bases are shared with TRBD1. Germline trimming cut 2 bases from V and 3 bases from J; bases unmatched to any gene: 3. Germline CDR1 SEHNR, CDR2 FQNEAQ (reference sequence). There are 14 residues in the CDR3. The CDR3 loop is CASSLRQGDTEAFF. In DNA, the CDR3 is TGTGCCAGCAGCTTAAGGCAGGGGGACACTGAAGCTTTCTTT. The full variable domain, in which reference TRBV7-9 and TRBJ1-1 provide the parts outside the CDR3, is DTGVSQNPRHKITKRGQNVTFRCDPISEHNRLYWYRQTLGQGPEFLTYFQNEAQLEKSRLLSDRFSAERPKGSFSTLEIQRTEQGDSAMYLCASSLRQGDTEAFFGQGTRLTVV.

The chain recombines TRBV11-2 with TRBJ2-5, with no clear D. CDR1 is SGHAT, CDR2 FQNNGV, per germline. The V end was cut by 5 bases, the J end by 4 bases, with 11 bases between. This CDR3 comprises 13 residues. In DNA, the CDR3 is TGTGCCAGCAGCACAGACAATGTAGAGACCCAGTACTTC. Translated: CASSTDNVETQYF.

This rearrangement joins TRBV18 to TRBJ1-1, with D unclear. Per germline, CDR1 KGHSH and CDR2 LQKENI. V was pared by 4 bases and J by 1 base, with 7 bases between. The CDR3 length is 13 residues. CDR3 nucleotide sequence: TGTGCCAGCTCACTTCGACAGAACACTGAAGCTTTCTTT. Residues: CASSLRQNTEAFF. The variable domain in full, with the rest retrieved from reference TRBV18 and TRBJ1-1, is NAGVMQNPRHLVRRRGQEARLRCSPMKGHSHVYWYRQLPEEGLKFMVYLQKENIIDESGMPKERFSAEFPKEGPSILRIQQVVRGDSAAYFCASSLRQNTEAFFGQGTRLTVV.

The chain carries TRBV5-1 and TRBJ1-2, with 10 bases fitting TRBD1. The CDR3 is made up of 14 amino acids. Germline CDR1 SGHRS, CDR2 YFSETQ. V lost 4 bases, J lost 6 bases, and 6 bases stayed unmatched. The CDR3 coding sequence is TGCGCCAGCAGCAAAGAGACAGGGGGCGATGGCTACACCTTC. Amino acids: CASSKETGGDGYTF.

The chain employs TRBV6-5 and TRBJ1-5; 8 nucleotides match TRBD1. Losses at the gene ends were 7 bases for V and 2 bases for J; bases not matched to a gene: 7. This CDR3 has 15 residues. CDR1 and CDR2 from the germline V gene are MNHEY and SVGAGI. In nucleotides, the CDR3 is TGTGCCAGCACCTTCGGACAGGGCGGCAATCAGCCCCAGCATTTT. It codes for CASTFGQGGNQPQHF.

The V call is TRBV2, the J call TRBJ2-3; no clear D. The CDR3 runs 12 residues. Per germline, CDR1 SNHLY and CDR2 FYNNEI. The V end lost 6 bases, the J end lost 4 bases, and 8 bases lay between the germline ends. CDR3 residues: CASRFLADTQYF. The CDR3 DNA reads TGTGCCAGCAGATTTCTAGCAGATACGCAGTATTTT.

This rearrangement joins TRBV10-3 to TRBJ1-2; D unresolved. V shed 3 bases and J shed 1 base, with 9 bases lying between them. The CDR3 sequence is 14 residues long. CDR1 and CDR2 from the germline V gene are ENHRY and SYGVKD. CDR3 coding DNA: TGTGCCATCAGTGAATTCGGGGTTAACTATGGCTACACCTTC. As protein: CAISEFGVNYGYTF.

This sequence joins TRBV28 and TRBJ1-1, with D perhaps matching TRBD1 (5 bases). V was cut by 3 bases and J by 2 bases, with 10 bases left in between. This CDR3 has 14 amino acids. The germline V gene encodes CDR1 MDHEN and CDR2 SYDVKM. The CDR3, as DNA: TGTGCCAGCAGTTTGGGGCAGACCAACACTGAAGCTTTCTTT. Its translation is CASSLGQTNTEAFF.

The chain employs TRBV5-4 and TRBJ2-5, with a possible D match to TRBD1 (6 bases). Germline loops: CDR1 SGHNT, CDR2 YYREEE (reference sequence). V lost 4 bases to trimming and J lost 1 base, with 11 bases between them. There are 14 residues in the CDR3. The CDR3 DNA follows: TGTGCCAGCAGCCTTCAGGGGACCCAAGAGACCCAGTACTTC. It encodes CASSLQGTQETQYF.

The chain has TRBV29-1 and TRBJ2-3; tentatively, D is TRBD2 (5 bases). The CDR3 runs to 14 residues. V was clipped by 6 bases and J by 2 bases, with 15 bases between them. Germline V gives CDR1 SQVTM, CDR2 ANQGSEA. The CDR3 coding sequence is TGCAGCGTCCTGGGCGGGCCCGACACAGATACGCAGTATTTT. As protein: CSVLGGPDTDTQYF.

The genes are TRBV7-3 and TRBJ2-3; D is perhaps TRBD2 (5 bases). The V end was cut by 4 bases, the J end by 2 bases, with 7 bases between. Germline V gene data show CDR1 as SGHTA and CDR2 as FQGTGA. CDR3 length: 13 amino acids. As DNA, the CDR3 is TGTGCCAGCAGCTCGCGGGTCACAGATACGCAGTATTTT. The encoded protein is CASSSRVTDTQYF. Full variable domain (rest looked up from reference TRBV7-3 and TRBJ2-3): GAGVSQTPSNKVTEKGKYVELRCDPISGHTALYWYRQSLGQGPEFLIYFQGTGAADDSGLPNDRFFAVRPEGSVSTLKIQRTERGDSAVYLCASSSRVTDTQYFGPGTRLTVL.